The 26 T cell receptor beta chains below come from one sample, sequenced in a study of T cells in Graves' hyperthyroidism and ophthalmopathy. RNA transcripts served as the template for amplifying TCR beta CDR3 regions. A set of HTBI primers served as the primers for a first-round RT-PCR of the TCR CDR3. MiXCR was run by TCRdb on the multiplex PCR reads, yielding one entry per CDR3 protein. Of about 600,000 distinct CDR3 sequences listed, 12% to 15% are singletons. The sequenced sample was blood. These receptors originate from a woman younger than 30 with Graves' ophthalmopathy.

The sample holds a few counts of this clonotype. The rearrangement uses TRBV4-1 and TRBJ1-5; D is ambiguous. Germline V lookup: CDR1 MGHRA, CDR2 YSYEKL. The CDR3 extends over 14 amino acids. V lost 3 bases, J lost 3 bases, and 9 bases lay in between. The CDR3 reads CASSHHPVNQPQHF. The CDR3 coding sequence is TGCGCCAGCAGCCACCATCCCGTCAATCAGCCCCAGCATTTT.

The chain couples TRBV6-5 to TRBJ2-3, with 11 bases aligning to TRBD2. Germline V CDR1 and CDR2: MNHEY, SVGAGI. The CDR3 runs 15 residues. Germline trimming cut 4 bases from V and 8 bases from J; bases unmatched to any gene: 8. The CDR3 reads CASSFQLAGVLTQYF. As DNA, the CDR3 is TGTGCCAGCAGTTTCCAACTAGCGGGAGTCCTTACGCAGTATTTT.

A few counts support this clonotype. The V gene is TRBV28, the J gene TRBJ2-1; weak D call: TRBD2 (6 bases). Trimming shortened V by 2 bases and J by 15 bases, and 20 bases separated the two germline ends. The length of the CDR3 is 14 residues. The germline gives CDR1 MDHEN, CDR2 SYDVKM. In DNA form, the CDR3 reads TGTGCCAGCAGTTTAGGCGGGGCAGTTCGGCTGTTGTTCTTC. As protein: CASSLGGAVRLLFF.

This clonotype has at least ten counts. CDR3 protein: CATSDPSGGSYEQYF. DNA for the CDR3: TGTGCCACCAGTGACCCCAGCGGGGGCTCCTACGAGCAGTACTTC. The gene calls are TRBV24-1 and TRBJ2-7; the match to TRBD2 covers 8 bases. J was trimmed by 0 bases and V by 4 bases; bases with no gene match: 4. Germline assignment: CDR1 KGHDR and CDR2 SFDVKD. This CDR3 comprises 15 residues.

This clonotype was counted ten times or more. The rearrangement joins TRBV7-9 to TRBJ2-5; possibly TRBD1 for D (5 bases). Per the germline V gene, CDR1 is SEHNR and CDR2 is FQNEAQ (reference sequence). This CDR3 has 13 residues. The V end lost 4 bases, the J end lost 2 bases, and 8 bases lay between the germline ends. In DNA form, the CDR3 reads TGTGCCAGCAGCTACAGGATACAAGAGACCCAGTACTTC. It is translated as CASSYRIQETQYF.

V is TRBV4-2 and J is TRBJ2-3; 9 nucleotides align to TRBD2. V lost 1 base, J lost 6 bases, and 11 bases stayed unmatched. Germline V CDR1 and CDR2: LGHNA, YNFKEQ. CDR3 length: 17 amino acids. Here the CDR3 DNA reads TGTGCCAGCAGCCAAGGAACACTAGCGGGTTACAGGGATACGCAGTATTTT. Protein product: CASSQGTLAGYRDTQYF.

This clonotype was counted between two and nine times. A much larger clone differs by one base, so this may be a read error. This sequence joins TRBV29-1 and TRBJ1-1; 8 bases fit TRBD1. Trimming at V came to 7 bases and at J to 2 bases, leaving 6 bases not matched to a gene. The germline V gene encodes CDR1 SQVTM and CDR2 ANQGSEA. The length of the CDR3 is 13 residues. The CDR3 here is CSAGAGGNTEAFF. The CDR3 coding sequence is TGCAGCGCTGGTGCAGGGGGCAACACTGAAGCTTTCTTT.

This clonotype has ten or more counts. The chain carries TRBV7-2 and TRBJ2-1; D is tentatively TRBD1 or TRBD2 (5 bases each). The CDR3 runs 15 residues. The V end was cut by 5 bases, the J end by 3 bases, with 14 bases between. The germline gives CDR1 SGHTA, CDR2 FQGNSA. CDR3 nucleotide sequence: TGTGCCAGCAGCCCGATGGGGACCGGCTACAATGAGCAGTTCTTC. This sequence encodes CASSPMGTGYNEQFF.

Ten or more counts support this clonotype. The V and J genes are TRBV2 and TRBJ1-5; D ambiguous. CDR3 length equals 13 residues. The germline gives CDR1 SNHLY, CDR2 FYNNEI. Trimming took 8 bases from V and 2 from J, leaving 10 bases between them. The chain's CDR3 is CASGLGGNQPQHF. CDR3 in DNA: TGTGCCAGCGGCCTCGGCGGCAATCAGCCCCAGCATTTT. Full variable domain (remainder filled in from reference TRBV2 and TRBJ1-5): EPEVTQTPSHQVTQMGQEVILRCVPISNHLYFYWYRQILGQKVEFLVSFYNNEISEKSEIFDDQFSVERPDGSNFTLKIRSTKLEDSAMYFCASGLGGNQPQHFGDGTRLSIL.

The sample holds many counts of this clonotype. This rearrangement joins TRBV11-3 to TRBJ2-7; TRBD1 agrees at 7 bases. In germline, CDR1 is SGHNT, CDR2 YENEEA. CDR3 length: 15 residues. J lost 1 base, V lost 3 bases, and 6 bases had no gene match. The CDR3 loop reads CASSFRQGNSYEQYF. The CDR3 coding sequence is TGTGCCAGCAGCTTCAGACAGGGCAATTCCTACGAGCAGTACTTC.

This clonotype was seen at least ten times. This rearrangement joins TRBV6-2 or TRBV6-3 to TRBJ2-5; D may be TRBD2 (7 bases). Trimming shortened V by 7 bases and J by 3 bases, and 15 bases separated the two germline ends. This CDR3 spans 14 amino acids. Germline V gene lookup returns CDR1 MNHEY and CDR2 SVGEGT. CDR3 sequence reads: CASNSGEGKETQYF. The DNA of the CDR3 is TGTGCCAGCAATTCAGGGGAGGGCAAAGAGACCCAGTACTTC.

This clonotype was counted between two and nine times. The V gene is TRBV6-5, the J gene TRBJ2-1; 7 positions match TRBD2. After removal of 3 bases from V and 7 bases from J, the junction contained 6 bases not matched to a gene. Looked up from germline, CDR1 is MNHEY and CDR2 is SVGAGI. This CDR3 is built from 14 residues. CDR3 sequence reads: CASSYGGGENEQFF. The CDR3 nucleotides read TGTGCCAGCAGTTATGGGGGAGGGGAGAATGAGCAGTTCTTC.

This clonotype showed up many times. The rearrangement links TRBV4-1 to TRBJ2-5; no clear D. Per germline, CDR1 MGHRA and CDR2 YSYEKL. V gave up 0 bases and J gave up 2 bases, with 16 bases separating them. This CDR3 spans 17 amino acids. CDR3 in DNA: TGCGCCAGCAGCCAAGAAAGGTTGACGTTTCATCAAGAGACCCAGTACTTC. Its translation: CASSQERLTFHQETQYF.

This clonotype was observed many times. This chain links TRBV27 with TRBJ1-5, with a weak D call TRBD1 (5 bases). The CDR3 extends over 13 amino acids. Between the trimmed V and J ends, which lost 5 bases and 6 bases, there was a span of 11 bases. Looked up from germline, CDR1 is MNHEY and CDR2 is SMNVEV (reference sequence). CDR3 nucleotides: TGTGCCAGCAGTATCACAGGATTTCAGCCCCAGCATTTT. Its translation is CASSITGFQPQHF.

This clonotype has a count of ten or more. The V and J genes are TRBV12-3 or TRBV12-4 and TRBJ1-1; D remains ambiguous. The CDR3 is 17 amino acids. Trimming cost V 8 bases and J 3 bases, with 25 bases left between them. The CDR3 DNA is TGTGCCAGCCGTCCTCTAGTGTTTAGGAAATCCGACACTGAAGCTTTCTTT. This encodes CASRPLVFRKSDTEAFF.

This CDR3 is CASSQGSAYEQYF. The DNA of the CDR3 is TGCGCCAGCAGCCAAGGATCAGCCTACGAGCAGTACTTC. The chain joins TRBV4-1 to TRBJ2-7; no clear D gene. This CDR3 spans 13 amino acids. V was trimmed by 1 base and J by 2 bases, leaving 6 bases between them. CDR1 and CDR2 from the germline V gene are MGHRA and YSYEKL.

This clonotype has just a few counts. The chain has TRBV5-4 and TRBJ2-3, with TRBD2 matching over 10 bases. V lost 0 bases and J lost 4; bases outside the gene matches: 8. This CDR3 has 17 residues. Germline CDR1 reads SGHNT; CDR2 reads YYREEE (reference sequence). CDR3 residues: CASSLVVASGSADTQYF. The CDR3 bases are TGTGCCAGCAGCTTGGTTGTGGCTAGCGGGAGTGCAGATACGCAGTATTTT.

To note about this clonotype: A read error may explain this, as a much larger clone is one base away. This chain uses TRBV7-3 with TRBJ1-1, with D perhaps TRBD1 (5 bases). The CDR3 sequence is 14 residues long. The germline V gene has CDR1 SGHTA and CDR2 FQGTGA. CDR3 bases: TGTGCCAGCAGCTTACAGGGCCCGAACACTGAAGCTTCCTTT. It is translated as CASSLQGPNTEASF.

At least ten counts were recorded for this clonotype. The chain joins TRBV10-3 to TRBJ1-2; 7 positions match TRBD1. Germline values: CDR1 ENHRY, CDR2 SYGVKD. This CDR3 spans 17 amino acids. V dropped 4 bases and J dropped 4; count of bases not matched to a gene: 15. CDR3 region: CAISGVLGQHLIYGYTF. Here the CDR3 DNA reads TGTGCCATCAGTGGGGTGCTGGGACAGCATCTCATCTATGGCTACACCTTC.

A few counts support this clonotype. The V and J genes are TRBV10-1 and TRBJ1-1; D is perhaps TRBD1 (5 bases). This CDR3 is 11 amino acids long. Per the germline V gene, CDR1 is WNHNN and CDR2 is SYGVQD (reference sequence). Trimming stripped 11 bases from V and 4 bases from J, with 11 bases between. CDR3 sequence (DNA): TGCGCCGGCCTAAGGGGCACTGAAGCTTTCTTT. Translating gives CAGLRGTEAFF.

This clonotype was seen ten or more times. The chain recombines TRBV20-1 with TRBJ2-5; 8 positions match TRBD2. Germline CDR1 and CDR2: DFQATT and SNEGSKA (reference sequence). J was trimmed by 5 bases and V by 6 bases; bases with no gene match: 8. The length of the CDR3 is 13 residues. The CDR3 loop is CSANSGGVETQYF. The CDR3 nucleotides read TGCAGTGCCAACTCGGGGGGGGTGGAGACCCAGTACTTC.

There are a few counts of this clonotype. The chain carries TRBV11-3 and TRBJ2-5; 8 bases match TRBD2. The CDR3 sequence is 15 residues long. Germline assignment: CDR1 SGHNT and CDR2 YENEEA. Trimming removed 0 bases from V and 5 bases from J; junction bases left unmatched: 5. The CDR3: CASSLDPGTSETQYF. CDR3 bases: TGTGCCAGCAGCTTAGACCCAGGGACTAGTGAGACCCAGTACTTC.

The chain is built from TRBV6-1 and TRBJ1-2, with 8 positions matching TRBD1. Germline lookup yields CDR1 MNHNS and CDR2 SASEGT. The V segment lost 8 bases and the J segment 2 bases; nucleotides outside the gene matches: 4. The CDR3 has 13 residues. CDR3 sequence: CASGQGRNYGYTF. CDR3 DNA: TGTGCCAGCGGACAGGGAAGGAACTATGGCTACACCTTC.

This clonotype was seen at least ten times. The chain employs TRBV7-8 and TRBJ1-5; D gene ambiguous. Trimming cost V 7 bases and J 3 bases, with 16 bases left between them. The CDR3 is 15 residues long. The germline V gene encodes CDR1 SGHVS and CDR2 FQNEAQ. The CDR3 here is CASTSLRGSNQPQHF. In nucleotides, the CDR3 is TGTGCCAGCACTTCGCTCCGGGGTTCCAATCAGCCCCAGCATTTT.

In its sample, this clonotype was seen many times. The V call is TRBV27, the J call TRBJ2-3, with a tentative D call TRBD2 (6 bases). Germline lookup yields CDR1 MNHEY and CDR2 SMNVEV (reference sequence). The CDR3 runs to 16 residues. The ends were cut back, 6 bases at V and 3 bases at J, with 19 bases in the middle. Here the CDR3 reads CASSRRRHRGTDTQYF. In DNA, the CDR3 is TGTGCCAGCAGCCGCCGGCGGCACCGGGGGACAGATACGCAGTATTTT.

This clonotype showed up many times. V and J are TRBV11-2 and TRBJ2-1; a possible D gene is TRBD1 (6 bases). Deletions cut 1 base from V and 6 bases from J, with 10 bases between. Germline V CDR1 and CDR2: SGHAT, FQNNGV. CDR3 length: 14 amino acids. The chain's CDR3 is CASSLGSGVNEQFF. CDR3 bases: TGTGCCAGCAGCTTAGGGTCAGGGGTCAATGAGCAGTTCTTC.